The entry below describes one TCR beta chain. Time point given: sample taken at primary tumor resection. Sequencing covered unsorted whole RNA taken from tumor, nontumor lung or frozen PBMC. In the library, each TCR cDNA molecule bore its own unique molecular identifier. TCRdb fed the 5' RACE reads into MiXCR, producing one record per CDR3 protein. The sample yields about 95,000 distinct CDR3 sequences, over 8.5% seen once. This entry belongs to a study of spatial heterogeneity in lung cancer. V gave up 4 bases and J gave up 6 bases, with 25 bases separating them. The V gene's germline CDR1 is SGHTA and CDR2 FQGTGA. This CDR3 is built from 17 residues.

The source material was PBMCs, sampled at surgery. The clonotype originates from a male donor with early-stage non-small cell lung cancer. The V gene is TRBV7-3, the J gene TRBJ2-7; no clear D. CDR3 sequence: CASSSNYRRWGLCEQYF. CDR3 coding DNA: TGTGCCAGCAGCTCCAACTACCGACGGTGGGGTTTGTGCGAGCAGTACTTC.